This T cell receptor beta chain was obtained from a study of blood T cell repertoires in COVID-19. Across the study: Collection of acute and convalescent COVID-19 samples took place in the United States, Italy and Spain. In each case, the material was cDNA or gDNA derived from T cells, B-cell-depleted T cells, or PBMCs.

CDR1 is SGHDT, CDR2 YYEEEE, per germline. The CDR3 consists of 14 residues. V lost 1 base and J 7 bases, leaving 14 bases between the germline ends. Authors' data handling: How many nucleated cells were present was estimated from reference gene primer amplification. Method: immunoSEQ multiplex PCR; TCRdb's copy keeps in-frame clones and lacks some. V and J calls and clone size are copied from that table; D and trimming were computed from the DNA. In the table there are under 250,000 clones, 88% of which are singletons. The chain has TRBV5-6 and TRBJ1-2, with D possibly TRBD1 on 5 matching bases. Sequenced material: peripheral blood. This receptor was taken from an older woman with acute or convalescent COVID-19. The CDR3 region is CASSLMEGTGGYTF. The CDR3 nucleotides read TGTGCCAGCAGCTTGATGGAGGGGACGGGTGGCTACACCTTC.